This T cell receptor (beta chain) came from a study of shared clonotypes between healthy human individuals (dated by TCRdb to 2019 to 2021). Regarding the study in general: A couple of women and a few men aged 18 to 49 years were included in the cohort. Per donor, three plates each were used for CD4 naive and CD4 memory, two for CD8 naive, and one for CD8 memory. Blood TCR repertoires of about 5 healthy adults were deeply sequenced to estimate repertoire size and the extent of clonotype sharing between individuals. Libraries were prepared and TCR repertoires were sequenced by different laboratories using diverse techniques, in order to increase sequencing depth and limit assay-specific biases. Leukapheresis yielded between about 0.85 and 10 billion PBMCs per donor.

This clone was recorded a few times. This receptor's antigen is unknown. Base qualities are not at hand, and no much larger clone is one base apart. Other DNA variants within this sample encode the same CDR3. The donors were healthy, HIV-negative adults who had no recently reported acute infections or vaccinations. All donors were Caucasian adults living in Nashville, Tennessee, USA. CD4+ T cells were enriched through magnetic negative selection, after which naive cells were positively selected on CD45RA and the remaining negative fraction served as the memory subset. Blood was collected by leukapheresis, and PBMCs were isolated by Ficoll-Histopaque density gradient centrifugation and then cryopreserved in liquid nitrogen vapor phase. Analytical flow cytometry was used to check the purity and quantity of each magnetically sorted T cell population. Genomic DNA was isolated from every sorted fraction and measured by UV absorbance on a Nanodrop 2000c.

Here is what the overall study found, with its caveats: Pairwise subsampling indicated that sequencing depth was expected to affect the degree of clonotype sharing among donors. Larger estimated clonotype richness was generally found for naive subsets than for memory subsets. Sampling was limited to blood, and TCR repertoires in tissue likely differ from TCR repertoires in blood. The genetic and exposure-history diversity represented was limited by the small number of donors. When a handful of donors were compared, the shared fraction of clonotypes was approximately 5% for naive CD4, around 3.6% for naive CD8, about 2.5% for memory CD4, and roughly 0.43% for memory CD8. Higher generation probabilities were observed for clonotypes shared by all four sorted-subset donors than for non-shared clonotypes. Incomplete sequencing was indicated by rarefaction of sorted-subset datasets, despite the large sequencing depth.

Using the deep immunoSEQ assay, TCR CDR3 regions were amplified from genomic DNA by multiplex PCR. Extracted genomic DNA from each cell subset was distributed evenly across all wells of several immunoSEQ 96-well plates, and each plate was treated as a replicate. For sorted subsets, around 200 ng genomic DNA, equal to 30,000 to 35,000 T cell genomes, was loaded into each replicate PCR. The purified libraries were quantified using a Qubit 3.0 fluorometer, sized with a Bioanalyzer 2100, and then quantified again using the KAPA Library Quantification kit. Every immunoSEQ 96-well plate was sequenced on a separate single-read 150-cycle Illumina NextSeq 550 flow cell. The study's own analysis went as follows. Because the immunoSEQ output held only junctional sequences and lacked quality scores, the filtering could not match the filtering applied to full-length reads. To assign V/J genes and CDR3, sequences were annotated against IMGT germline references using PyIR, a Python wrapper for IgBLAST v1.9. Reads with weak V/J assignments (E-value above 1e-6), missing CDR3, stop codons, out-of-frame junctions, or ambiguous translated residues were removed. V3J clonotypes were defined by identical inferred V gene, J gene, and CDR3 amino acid sequence. The percentage overlap between two repertoires was calculated by dividing the number of shared unique clonotypes by the size of the smaller repertoire. Three approaches were used to assess repertoire richness: RTK rarefaction, the Chao1 estimator, and Recon v2.1 estimates of unobserved clonotypes. For all TCRbeta clonotypes obtained by the gDNA method from a few donors, generation probabilities were computed with OLGA. Not all clones reach the TCRdb copy of this immuneACCESS table, which keeps in-frame sequences only. Checked studies attribute under half of the gap to unresolved V genes and leave the rest unexplained. V and J calls and clone size come straight from that table; D and trimming were deduced from the DNA. This sample comprises around 2.5 million clones, 80% to 95% of them detected only once. The ten largest clones add up to about 0.39% of the sample.

Per the germline V gene, MNHNS is the CDR1 and SASEGT is the CDR2. Including cysteine and phenylalanine, the CDR3 has 14 amino acids. Only the CDR3 DNA is retained, 42 bases long and in frame from the first base. V drops 3 bases and J drops 0 bases, leaving 8 bases in between. The sample taken for sequencing was naive CD4+ T cells from PBMCs. The sample's cell subset or site label, in plain terms: CD45RA+ positively selected. The rearrangement joined TRBV6-1 to TRBJ1-1; the best D guess is TRBD1, with 6 bases matching. The sequence derives from a man aged 18 to 30 in good health. Some clones in this sample may be carry-over from other donors' samples. The CDR3 protein sequence reads: CASSERTVNTEAFF. At the DNA level, the sequence is TGTGCCAGCAGTGAGAGGACAGTGAACACTGAAGCTTTCTTT.